The T cell receptor (beta chain) under discussion was sequenced for a study of beta chain features in type 1 diabetes. What was sequenced were expressed TCRB transcripts, since all of the isolated RNA had been reverse transcribed. The table came from immunoSEQ multiplex PCR; TCRdb's copy has only in-frame clones and leaves some out. The sample shows 300,000 to 350,000 clones, about a tenth of them seen only once. Study findings and constraints: All four CD4+ subsets from Type 1 diabetes patients carried moderately but significantly shorter TCRB CDR3s.

This clone was picked up a small number of times. Antigen unknown. Additional DNA sequences in this sample encode the identical CDR3. This CDR3 has 12 amino acids. CDR1 is SNHLY, CDR2 FYNNEI, per germline. V was trimmed by 2 bases and J by 4 bases, leaving 5 bases between them. The gene calls are TRBV2 and TRBJ2-5; no clear D gene. The sample consisted of central memory CD4+ T cells from blood. The TCR comes from a man aged 25 to 40 with type 1 diabetes. The CDR3 DNA follows: TGTGCCAGCAGTGAATGGGGAGAGACCCAGTACTTC. This sequence encodes CASSEWGETQYF.